This TCR beta chain was profiled in a study of Graves' ophthalmopathy and Graves' hyperthyroidism. This clonotype was seen repeatedly, ten times or more. Investigators amplified TCR beta CDR3 regions from RNA transcripts. The library came from an HTBI-primed first-round RT-PCR and a second-round multiplex PCR. MiXCR was run by TCRdb on the multiplex PCR reads, yielding one entry per CDR3 protein. The table lists 170,000 or so distinct CDR3 sequences, around two fifths of them singletons. Sequenced input: peripheral blood. The TCR sequence derives from a woman aged 35 to 49 with Graves' ophthalmopathy.

CDR3 DNA: TGTGCCAGCAGCAATAGCGGGAGAGAGGGCTACGAGCAGTACTTC. It is translated as CASSNSGREGYEQYF. The rearrangement uses TRBV12-3 or TRBV12-4 and TRBJ2-7; 9 nucleotides align to TRBD2. The CDR3 has 15 residues. V lost 6 bases, J lost 3 bases, and 9 bases stayed unmatched.